A selection of T cell receptor beta chains follows, all from one sample in a study of blood T cells in healthy people across ages. TCRdb analysed the 5' RACE reads with MiXCR anew, one entry per CDR3 protein. The table lists around 1,000,000 distinct CDR3 sequences, less than 25% of them singletons. The sample was also linked to a second study, of T cells of mothers and their children.

Sequencing used blood. The receptor source for this set is a girl aged 2 to 9 in good health. CDR3s include the opening cysteine and the closing phenylalanine or tryptophan. A D gene is named only where the DNA matches it firmly. Expanded clones are given a class, and other clones once, few, many or no size at all.

d_call	j_call	v_call	clone_size	cdr3_nt	cdr3_aa
-	TRBJ2-1	TRBV28	-	TGTGCCAGCAGTTTCGTGGAGGCAGGAAGATACAATGAGCAGTTCTTC	CASSFVEAGRYNEQFF
TRBD2	TRBJ2-7	TRBV15	few	TGTGCCACCAGCAGAGATCGTGGGGGAGGGACCTACGAGCAGTACTTC	CATSRDRGGGTYEQYF
TRBD2	TRBJ2-5	TRBV5-1	-	TGCGCCAGCAGCTTCCAACGGGGGGTACATCAAGAGACCCAGTACTTC	CASSFQRGVHQETQYF
-	TRBJ2-3	TRBV21-1	-	TGTGCCAGCAGCCCAGGGGACAGAGTGTTTAGCACAGATACGCAGTATTTT	CASSPGDRVFSTDTQYF
-	TRBJ2-5	TRBV7-9	few	TGTGCCAGCAGCTTCCTGCGGGGACAACAAGAGACCCAGTACTTC	CASSFLRGQQETQYF
-	TRBJ2-5	TRBV7-9	-	TGTGCCAGCAGCTTATGGTCCAAGAAGCAGTACTTC	CASSLWSKKQYF
TRBD1	TRBJ1-3	TRBV29-1	few	TGCAGCGTTGCAACAGGGGTTGGAAACACCATATATTTT	CSVATGVGNTIYF
TRBD1	TRBJ2-7	TRBV3-1	few	TGTGCCAGCAGCCGGGCAGGGGGTTTGAAAGAGCAGTACTTC	CASSRAGGLKEQYF
-	TRBJ2-7	TRBV29-1	few	TGCAGCGTTGTTGACAGGTCCTACGAGCAGTACTTC	CSVVDRSYEQYF
-	TRBJ2-6	TRBV4-3	many	TGCGCCAGCAGCCAGGGGAGCTCTGGGGCCAACGTCCTGACTTTC	CASSQGSSGANVLTF
-	TRBJ1-1	TRBV6-5	-	TGTGCCAGCAGCAGAGACAGCGTTGAAGCTTTCTTT	CASSRDSVEAFF
-	TRBJ1-1	TRBV3-1	-	TGTGCCAGCAGCCCCTCCGGGTGGAACACTGAAGCTTTCTTT	CASSPSGWNTEAFF
-	TRBJ1-4	TRBV7-8	few	TGTGCCAGCAGCCCCATATGGGGGGCACCGAATGAAAAACTGTTTTTT	CASSPIWGAPNEKLFF
-	TRBJ1-1	TRBV12-5	few	TGTGCTAGTGGTTTTCGAGCGGATGAGAACACTGAAGCTTTCTTT	CASGFRADENTEAFF
-	TRBJ1-4	TRBV6-5	few	TGTGCCAGCAGTTACATATTGTCCGAAAATGAAAAACTGTTTTTT	CASSYILSENEKLFF
-	TRBJ2-3	TRBV27	-	TGTGCCAGCACCCCTGGGGCCATGGGGGATACGCGGTATTTT	CASTPGAMGDTRYF
TRBD1	TRBJ1-6	TRBV27	-	TGTGCCAGCGCCGGGACAGGGCGGACACCCCTCCACTTT	CASAGTGRTPLHF
-	TRBJ2-7	TRBV24-1	few	TGTGCCACCAGTGATTCAGGGGCCACCTTCTACGAGCAGTACTTC	CATSDSGATFYEQYF
TRBD2	TRBJ2-1	TRBV4-1	-	TGCGCCAGCAGCCAAGATGGGAGGGATGAGCAGTTCTTC	CASSQDGRDEQFF
TRBD1	TRBJ2-7	TRBV4-3	few	TGCGCCAGCAGCCAATATAGGGGGCGATACGAGCAGTACTTC	CASSQYRGRYEQYF
-	TRBJ1-3	TRBV29-1	few	TGCAGCGTTGTGGAGGGAAGCTCTGGAAACACCATATATTTT	CSVVEGSSGNTIYF
-	TRBJ1-1	TRBV15	few	TGTGCCACCAGCAGTTGGCCCCAAGCTTTCTTT	CATSSWPQAFF
-	TRBJ2-7	TRBV12-3/TRBV12-4	-	TGTGCCAGCAGTTCTCTGGGCGAGGGAAACGCCTACGAGCAGTACTTC	CASSSLGEGNAYEQYF
-	TRBJ1-1	TRBV6-6	-	TGTGCCAGCAGTTACTCGCCGGGGTTGAAAGGGAACACTGAAGCTTTCTTT	CASSYSPGLKGNTEAFF
-	TRBJ2-5	TRBV20-1	many	TGCAGTGCTGGCGAGGAGACCCAGTACTTC	CSAGEETQYF
-	TRBJ2-1	TRBV7-9	-	TGTGCCAGCAGCTTAGTTAGCGGTTTTGAGCAGTTCTTC	CASSLVSGFEQFF
-	TRBJ2-7	TRBV7-9	-	TGTGCCAGCAGCCAGGGTGTAGGCGGCGAGCAGTACTTC	CASSQGVGGEQYF
TRBD1	TRBJ2-1	TRBV4-1	-	TGCGCCAGCAGTCAACGACAGGGGGCGAATGCCTACAATGAGCAGTTCTTC	CASSQRQGANAYNEQFF
-	TRBJ2-1	TRBV28	-	TGTGCCAGCAGTTTGGGGAGTTACCATGAGCAGTTCTTC	CASSLGSYHEQFF
TRBD2	TRBJ2-7	TRBV13	few	TGTGCCAGCAGCTCCCGGACTAGAAGCGAGCAGTACTTC	CASSSRTRSEQYF
-	TRBJ1-2	TRBV12-5	few	TGTGCTAGTGGATCCTGGGACATCTATGGCTACACCTTC	CASGSWDIYGYTF
-	TRBJ2-1	TRBV20-1	few	TGCAGTGCTAGAGATGTGAGGGCCTTAACCTACAATGAGCAGTTCTTC	CSARDVRALTYNEQFF
TRBD1	TRBJ1-2	TRBV6-5	many	TGTGCCAGCAGTTACTCGCCAGGGGGCGCGGGTGGCTACACCTTC	CASSYSPGGAGGYTF
-	TRBJ2-1	TRBV7-9	-	TGTGCCAGCAGCGTTACGCATCCCTACAATGAGCAGTTCTTC	CASSVTHPYNEQFF
-	TRBJ2-1	TRBV2	few	TGTGCCAGCTGGTCTACTGGGGACTACAATGAGCAGTTCTTC	CASWSTGDYNEQFF
-	TRBJ2-3	TRBV29-1	few	TGCAGCGTTGTTCGCTCCGAGGATACGCGGTATTTT	CSVVRSEDTRYF
-	TRBJ1-1	TRBV7-8	-	TGTGCCAGCAGCCCTTTGGGACCCATGGACACTGAAGCTTTCTTT	CASSPLGPMDTEAFF
TRBD1	TRBJ1-5	TRBV9	-	TGTGCCAGCAGCGAGGGGGCGAGATATCAGCCCCAGCATTTT	CASSEGARYQPQHF
-	TRBJ1-1	TRBV7-9	few	TGTGCCAGCACCTCCCGGGACACTGAAGCTTTCTTT	CASTSRDTEAFF
TRBD1	TRBJ1-2	TRBV5-1	few	TGCGCCAGCAGCCAGGGGGTTAGTGGCTACACCTTC	CASSQGVSGYTF
TRBD1	TRBJ2-7	TRBV29-1	-	TGCAGCGTTGAACGGCTCGACAGGGTTAGCGAGCAGTACTTC	CSVERLDRVSEQYF
-	TRBJ2-1	TRBV4-3	few	TGCGCCAGCAGCCACGGGATCCCAAACAATGAGCAGTTCTTC	CASSHGIPNNEQFF
-	TRBJ1-4	TRBV10-3	-	TGTGCCATCAGCATCAGGGGACCGAATAATGAAAAACTGTTTTTT	CAISIRGPNNEKLFF
-	TRBJ1-1	TRBV12-3/TRBV12-4	few	TGTGCCAGCAGTTACGTGGAAATGAACACTGAAGCTTTCTTT	CASSYVEMNTEAFF
TRBD1	TRBJ1-1	TRBV6-5	-	TGTGCCAGCAGTTACTCGGCGACAGGGTTGAACACTGAAGCTTTCTTT	CASSYSATGLNTEAFF
-	TRBJ1-4	TRBV19	-	TGTGCCAGTAGTATACAGGGGACTATAGGAAAACTGTTTTTT	CASSIQGTIGKLFF
-	TRBJ2-1	TRBV14	-	TGTGCCAGCAGCCCGTTTACGACCATACTCTACAATGAGCAGTTCTTC	CASSPFTTILYNEQFF